Below, one TCR beta chain is given with its context. Generated by immunoSEQ multiplex PCR, the TCRdb table keeps only in-frame clones and is missing some. Of some 200,000 clones detected, roughly 82% appear once; the ten largest clones hold around 1.5%. The data originate from a study of blood T cell repertoires in COVID-19. The CDR3 has 15 amino acids. Germline V CDR1 and CDR2: LNHDA, SQIVND (reference sequence). V trimming: 3 bases; J trimming: 4 bases; junction bases outside the gene matches: 6. Sequencing input: peripheral blood. The source is a woman aged 40 to 49 who had recovered from COVID-19. The chain employs TRBV19 and TRBJ2-1; TRBD2 agrees at 7 bases. The CDR3 region has the DNA TGTGCCAGTAGTATTATGGGGGGGGGATACAATGAGCAGTTCTTC. This encodes CASSIMGGGYNEQFF.